This TCR beta chain was captured by sequencing in a study of shared clonotypes between healthy human individuals. CD4+ cells were split into CD45RA+ naive and CD45RA-negative memory subsets. Remarks on this clone: What it binds is not known.

Profiling relied on immunoSEQ multiplex PCR, and the TCRdb table lists in-frame clones only, not all of them. The sample has around 2.5 million clones; approximately 94% are singletons. Germline CDR1 and CDR2: SGDLS and YYNGEE. This CDR3 has 15 amino acids. V dropped 0 bases and J dropped 5 bases, with 12 bases sitting between them. Study outcomes and limitations: Shared clonotypes: approximately 4.5% naive CD4, under 4% naive CD8, around 2.4% memory CD4, over 0.3% memory CD8. Clonotypes shared by all four sorted-subset donors had higher generation probabilities than non-shared clonotypes.

The chain joins TRBV9 to TRBJ1-5; D remains unclear. This clonotype originated in a man aged 18 to 29 in good health. Some clones in this sample may be carry-over from other donors' samples. Sequenced input: naive CD4+ T cells from PBMCs. Subset denoted: CD45RA+ positively selected. CDR3 sequence (DNA): TGTGCCAGCAGCGTAGGTATTGTGACGGATCAGCCCCAGCATTTT. This encodes CASSVGIVTDQPQHF. The whole variable domain, filled in from reference TRBV9 and TRBJ1-5, reads DSGVTQTPKHLITATGQRVTLRCSPRSGDLSVYWYQQSLDQGLQFLIQYYNGEERAKGNILERFSAQQFPDLHSELNLSSLELGDSALYFCASSVGIVTDQPQHFGDGTRLSIL.